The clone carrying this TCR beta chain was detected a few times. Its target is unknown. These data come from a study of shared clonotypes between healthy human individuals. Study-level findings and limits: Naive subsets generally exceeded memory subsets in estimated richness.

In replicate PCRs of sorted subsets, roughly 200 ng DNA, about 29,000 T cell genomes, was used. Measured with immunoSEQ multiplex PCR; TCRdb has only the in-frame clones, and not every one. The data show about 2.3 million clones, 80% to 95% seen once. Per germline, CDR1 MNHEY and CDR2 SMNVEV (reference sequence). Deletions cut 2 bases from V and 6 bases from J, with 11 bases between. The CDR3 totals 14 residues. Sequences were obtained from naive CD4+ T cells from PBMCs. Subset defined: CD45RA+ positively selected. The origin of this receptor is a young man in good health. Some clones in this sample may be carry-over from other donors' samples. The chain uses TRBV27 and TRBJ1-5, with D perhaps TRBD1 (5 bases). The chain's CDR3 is CASSLQGRSQPQHF. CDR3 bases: TGTGCCAGCAGTTTACAGGGTAGGAGTCAGCCCCAGCATTTT.